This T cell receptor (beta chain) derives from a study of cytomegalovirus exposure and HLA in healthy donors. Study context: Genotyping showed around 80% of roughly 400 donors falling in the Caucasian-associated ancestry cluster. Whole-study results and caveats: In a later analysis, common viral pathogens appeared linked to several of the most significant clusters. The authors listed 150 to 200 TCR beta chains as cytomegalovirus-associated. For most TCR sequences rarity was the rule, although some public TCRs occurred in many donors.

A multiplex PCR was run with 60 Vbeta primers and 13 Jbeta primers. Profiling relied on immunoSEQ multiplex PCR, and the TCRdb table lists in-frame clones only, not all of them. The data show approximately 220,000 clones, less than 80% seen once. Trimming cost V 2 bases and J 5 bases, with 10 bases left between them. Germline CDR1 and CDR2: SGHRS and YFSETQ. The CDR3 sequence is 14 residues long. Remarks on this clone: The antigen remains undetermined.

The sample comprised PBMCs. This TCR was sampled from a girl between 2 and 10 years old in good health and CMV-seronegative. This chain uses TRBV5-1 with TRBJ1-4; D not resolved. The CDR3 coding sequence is TGCGCCAGCAGCTTCACCGGGAGGAATGAAAAACTGTTTTTT. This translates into CASSFTGRNEKLFF.